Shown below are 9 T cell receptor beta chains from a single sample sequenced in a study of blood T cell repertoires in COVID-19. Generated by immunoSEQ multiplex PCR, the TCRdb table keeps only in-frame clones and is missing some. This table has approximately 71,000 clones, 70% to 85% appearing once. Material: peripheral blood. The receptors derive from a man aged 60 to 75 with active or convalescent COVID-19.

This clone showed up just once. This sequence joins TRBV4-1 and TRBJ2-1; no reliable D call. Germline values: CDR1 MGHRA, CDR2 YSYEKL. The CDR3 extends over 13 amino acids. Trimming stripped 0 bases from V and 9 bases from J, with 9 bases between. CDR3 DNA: TGCGCCAGCAGCCAAGAAAACATTCCTGAGCAGTTCTTC. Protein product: CASSQENIPEQFF.

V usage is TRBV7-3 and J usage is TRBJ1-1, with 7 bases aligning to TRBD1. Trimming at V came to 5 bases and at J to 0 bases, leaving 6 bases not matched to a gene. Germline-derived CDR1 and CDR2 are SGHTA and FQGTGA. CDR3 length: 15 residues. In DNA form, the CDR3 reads TGTGCCAGCAGCCCCTCAGGGGGAATGAACACTGAAGCTTTCTTT. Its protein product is CASSPSGGMNTEAFF. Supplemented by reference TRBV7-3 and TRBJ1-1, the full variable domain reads GAGVSQTPSNKVTEKGKYVELRCDPISGHTALYWYRQSLGQGPEFLIYFQGTGAADDSGLPNDRFFAVRPEGSVSTLKIQRTERGDSAVYLCASSPSGGMNTEAFFGQGTRLTVV.

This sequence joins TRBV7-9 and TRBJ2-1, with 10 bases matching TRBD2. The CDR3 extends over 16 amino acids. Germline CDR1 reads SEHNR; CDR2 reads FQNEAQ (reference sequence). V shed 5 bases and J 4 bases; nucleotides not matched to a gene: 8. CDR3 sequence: CASSLYLAGAYNEQFF. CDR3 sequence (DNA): TGTGCCAGCAGCCTGTACCTAGCGGGGGCTTACAATGAGCAGTTCTTC.

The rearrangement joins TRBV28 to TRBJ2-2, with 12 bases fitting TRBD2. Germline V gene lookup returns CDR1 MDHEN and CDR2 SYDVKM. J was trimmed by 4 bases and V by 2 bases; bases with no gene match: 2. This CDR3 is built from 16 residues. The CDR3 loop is CASSLTGLAGTGELFF. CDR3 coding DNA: TGTGCCAGCAGTTTAACGGGACTAGCGGGCACCGGGGAGCTGTTTTTT.

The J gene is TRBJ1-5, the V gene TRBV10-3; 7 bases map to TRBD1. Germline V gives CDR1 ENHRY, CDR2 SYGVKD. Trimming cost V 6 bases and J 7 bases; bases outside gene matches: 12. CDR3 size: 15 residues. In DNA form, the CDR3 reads TGTGCCATCAGCGCCCAGGCAGGGGGTAAACAGCCCCAGCATTTT. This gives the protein CAISAQAGGKQPQHF.

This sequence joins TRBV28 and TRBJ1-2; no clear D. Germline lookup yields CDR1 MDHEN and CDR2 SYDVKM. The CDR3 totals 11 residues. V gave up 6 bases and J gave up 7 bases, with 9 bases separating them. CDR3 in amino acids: CASREVRGYTF. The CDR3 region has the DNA TGTGCCAGCAGGGAGGTTCGTGGCTACACCTTC.

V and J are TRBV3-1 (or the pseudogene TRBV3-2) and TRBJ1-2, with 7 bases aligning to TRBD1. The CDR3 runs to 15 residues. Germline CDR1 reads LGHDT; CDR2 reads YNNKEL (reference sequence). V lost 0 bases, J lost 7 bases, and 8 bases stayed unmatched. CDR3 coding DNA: TGTGCCAGCAGCCAAGATAGGAGGGGGCTGTTTGGCTACACCTTC. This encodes CASSQDRRGLFGYTF.

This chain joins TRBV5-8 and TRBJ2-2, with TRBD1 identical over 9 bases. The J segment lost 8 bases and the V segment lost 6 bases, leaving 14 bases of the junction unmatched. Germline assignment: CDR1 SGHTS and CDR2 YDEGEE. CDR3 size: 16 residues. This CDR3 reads CASTLTGTGTIGELFF. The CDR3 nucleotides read TGTGCCAGCACCCTGACCGGGACAGGGACTATTGGGGAGCTGTTTTTT.

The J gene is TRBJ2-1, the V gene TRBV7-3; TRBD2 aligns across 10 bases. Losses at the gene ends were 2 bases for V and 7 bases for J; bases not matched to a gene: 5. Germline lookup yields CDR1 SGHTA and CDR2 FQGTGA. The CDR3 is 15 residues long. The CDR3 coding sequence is TGTGCCAGCAGCTTAGGCCTAGCGGGGGTTAATGAGCAGTTCTTC. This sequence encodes CASSLGLAGVNEQFF.